This passage covers 16 T cell receptor beta chains from one sample sequenced in a study of blood T cell repertoires in COVID-19. Sequenced by immunoSEQ multiplex PCR; TCRdb stores in-frame clones only, minus some. Of fewer than 250,000 clones detected, roughly 86% appear once; the ten largest clones hold about 26%. The source material was PBMCs or T cells enriched from blood (not recorded which). These receptors all come from a woman aged 40-49 years in a cohort exposed to, infected with or recovered from COVID-19 (not recorded which).

The J gene is TRBJ2-3, the V gene TRBV5-1; possible D gene TRBD1, 6 bases. This CDR3 spans 13 amino acids. Trimming removed 5 bases from V and 3 bases from J, with 10 bases in between. CDR1 is SGHRS and CDR2 is YFSETQ in the germline V gene. CDR3 in amino acids: CASSTGQTDTQYF. CDR3 coding DNA: TGCGCCAGCAGTACCGGACAGACAGATACGCAGTATTTT.

This clone appeared once. The rearrangement uses TRBV28 and TRBJ1-2; 12 bases are a match to TRBD1. CDR3 length: 17 amino acids. J gave up 6 bases and V 4 bases, and 12 bases lay outside the gene matches. Germline V lookup: CDR1 MDHEN, CDR2 SYDVKM. The DNA for the CDR3 is TGTGCCAGCAGTTACCTCTTCCGGGACAGGGGGCATCATGGCTACACCTTC. It specifies CASSYLFRDRGHHGYTF.

The chain uses TRBV18 and TRBJ2-1, with 13 bases matching TRBD2. The CDR3 sequence is 16 residues long. From germline, CDR1 is KGHSH and CDR2 LQKENI. V shed 3 bases and J 4 bases; nucleotides not matched to a gene: 3. DNA of the CDR3: TGTGCCAGCTCACCGCAACTAGCGGGAGGGTACAATGAGCAGTTCTTC. Its translation: CASSPQLAGGYNEQFF.

The table lists this clone with a few counts. Other DNA variants within this sample encode the same CDR3. This rearrangement joins TRBV6-5 to TRBJ2-5; maybe TRBD1 (6 bases). V was cut by 2 bases and J by 4 bases, with 11 bases left in between. The germline V gene encodes CDR1 MNHEY and CDR2 SVGAGI. There are 14 residues in the CDR3. The CDR3 loop reads CASSYVRGGETQYF. CDR3 sequence (DNA): TGTGCCAGCAGTTACGTCAGGGGCGGAGAGACCCAGTACTTC.

This rearrangement joins TRBV6-2 or TRBV6-3 to TRBJ2-1; a possible D gene is TRBD2 (6 bases). V lost 1 base to trimming and J lost 0 bases, with 7 bases between them. The CDR3 has 15 amino acids. Germline CDR1 MNHEY, CDR2 SVGEGT. In DNA form, the CDR3 reads TGTGCCAGCAGTTACTTGCGGGGCTCCTACAATGAGCAGTTCTTC. Protein sequence: CASSYLRGSYNEQFF.

The chain combines TRBV11-2 with TRBJ1-2; D perhaps matches TRBD1 (6 bases). The CDR3 sequence is 15 residues long. Looked up from germline, CDR1 is SGHAT and CDR2 is FQNNGV. Trimming took off 3 bases at V and 4 bases at J, with 15 bases between the two ends. CDR3 amino acids: CASSFGEQGVYGYTF. In DNA form, the CDR3 reads TGTGCCAGCAGCTTCGGCGAACAGGGAGTCTATGGCTACACCTTC.

V and J are TRBV13 and TRBJ1-1; D unclear. Trimming left V 0 bases short and J 7 bases short, with 9 bases between. This CDR3 contains 13 residues. Looked up from germline, CDR1 is PRHDT and CDR2 is FYEKMQ (reference sequence). This chain's CDR3 is CASSLGSGVEAFF. The CDR3 DNA follows: TGTGCCAGCAGCTTAGGTTCGGGTGTTGAAGCTTTCTTT.

The chain uses TRBV7-6 and TRBJ2-7; 9 nucleotides line up with TRBD1. Looked up from germline, CDR1 is SGHVS and CDR2 is FNYEAQ. This CDR3 spans 15 amino acids. With V trimmed by 4 bases and J by 5 bases, 9 bases remained unmatched. The CDR3 nucleotides are TGTGCCAGCAGCTCCCCCGGGACAGGGAGGAACGAGCAGTACTTC. Encoded protein: CASSSPGTGRNEQYF.

The chain uses TRBV24-1 and TRBJ2-1; tentative D call: TRBD1 (5 bases). This CDR3 comprises 14 residues. The germline V gene encodes CDR1 KGHDR and CDR2 SFDVKD. V lost 3 bases, J lost 8 bases, and 13 bases lay in between. CDR3 bases: TGTGCCACCAGTGATACCCCAGGGCTCGATGAGCAGTTCTTC. It specifies CATSDTPGLDEQFF.

The chain has TRBV7-6 and TRBJ1-6; TRBD1 matches 9 bases. The germline CDR1 and CDR2 sequences are SGHVS and FNYEAQ. The trim removed 4 bases at V and 3 bases at J, leaving 4 bases unmatched. The CDR3 extends over 16 amino acids. The CDR3 coding sequence is TGTGCCAGCAGCTCCCTGGGACAGGGCTATAATTCACCCCTCCACTTT. The encoded protein is CASSSLGQGYNSPLHF.

The chain recombines TRBV6-1 with TRBJ2-3; D is perhaps TRBD2 (5 bases). Germline V lookup: CDR1 MNHNS, CDR2 SASEGT. The CDR3 sequence is 17 residues long. The V gene lost 3 bases and the J gene lost 2 bases, with 18 bases spanning the gap. The CDR3 nucleotides read TGTGCCAGCAGTGAGGACGGGGTCCTCAGGTACACAGATACGCAGTATTTT. Residues: CASSEDGVLRYTDTQYF.

The V and J genes are TRBV6-2 or TRBV6-3 and TRBJ2-2, with 12 bases lining up with TRBD2. With 5 bases clipped from V and 1 base from J, the junction kept 2 bases outside the gene matches. Germline V CDR1 and CDR2: MNHEY, SVGEGT. The CDR3 totals 16 residues. The CDR3 DNA reads TGTGCCAGCAGTGGGACTAGCGGGCAGAACACCGGGGAGCTGTTTTTT. Translation: CASSGTSGQNTGELFF.

The rearrangement links TRBV11-2 to TRBJ1-4; tentatively, D is TRBD1 (5 bases). This CDR3 has 14 amino acids. Trimming shortened V by 0 bases and J by 11 bases, and 13 bases separated the two germline ends. CDR1 is SGHAT, CDR2 FQNNGV, per germline. Here the CDR3 DNA reads TGTGCCAGCAGCTTAGATGTCAGGCGGGGCAAACTGTTTTTT. It specifies CASSLDVRRGKLFF.

The rearrangement uses TRBV5-4 and TRBJ1-3; D possibly corresponds to TRBD1 (6 bases). The V gene's germline CDR1 is SGHNT and CDR2 YYREEE (reference sequence). The CDR3 extends over 15 amino acids. V was pared by 4 bases and J by 4 bases, with 15 bases between. The CDR3 bases are TGTGCCAGCAGCACACAGGGTCTTTCAGGAAACACCATATATTTT. Residues: CASSTQGLSGNTIYF.

This clone was observed many times. This chain joins TRBV21-1 and TRBJ2-5; the table gives TRBD2 as D, unverified against the DNA. TRBV21-1 has pseudogene status. The CDR3 is made up of 19 amino acids. The CDR3 coding sequence is TGTGCCAGCAGCAAAGGTAAGGTGGGTTATTCGGGTTTCGGAGAGACCCAGTACTTC. Its protein product is CASSKGKVGYSGFGETQYF.

In this sample, this clone turned up once. The chain joins TRBV15 to TRBJ1-1; 9 bases match TRBD1. This CDR3 is 13 amino acids long. The V gene's germline CDR1 is LNHNV and CDR2 YYDKDF (reference sequence). The J segment lost 5 bases and the V segment lost 7 bases, leaving 5 bases of the junction unmatched. CDR3 DNA: TGTGCCACCAACACTGACAGGGGGACTGAAGCTTTCTTT. It translates to CATNTDRGTEAFF.